The source of this TCR beta chain is a study of OX40 agonist ivuxolimab in advanced cancers. Using immunoSEQ multiplex PCR, the repertoire was profiled, and TCRdb retains in-frame clones only, with some absent. Of roughly 70,000 clones in the sample, about nine tenths were seen once. This clone appeared once. In germline, CDR1 is LGHNA, CDR2 YNFKEQ. V was pared by 1 base and J by 3 bases, with 6 bases of the junction left unmatched. The CDR3 has 17 residues. Sampling times: baseline, cycle 4 day 1, cycle 7 day 1. The V call is TRBV4-2, the J call TRBJ2-3, with 11 bases aligning to TRBD2. The TCR sequence derives from an adult with an advanced solid tumor such as melanoma, head and neck, liver or kidney cancer. This specimen was CD4+ or CD8+ T cells sorted from blood, taken in a trial of the OX40 agonist ivuxolimab. The CDR3 DNA is TGTGCCAGCAGCCAAGTAGGAACTAGCGGGAGTACAGATACGCAGTATTTT. Translated: CASSQVGTSGSTDTQYF.